Listed below are T cell receptor beta chains from one sample, sequenced in a study of shared clonotypes between healthy human individuals. TCRdb's table, derived via immunoSEQ multiplex PCR, lists solely in-frame clones and lacks some. Of 2 million to 2.5 million clones in the sample, around 93% were seen once. The sequenced sample consisted of naive CD4+ T cells from PBMCs. The source is a man younger than 30 in good health. Some clones in this sample may be carry-over from other donors' samples. CDR3s leave out the opening cysteine and the closing phenylalanine or tryptophan. The D gene is left open where the match is weak. Only part of the rows carry a size: once, few, many, or a class if the clone is expanded.

NA	TRBD1	TRBV12-5	ASGLGGDRGPYNEQF
few	NA	TRBV7-3	ASSVGLATGELF
NA	TRBD2	TRBV6-1	ASSFTSGYEQY
NA	NA	TRBV18	ASSPDFYEQY
NA	NA	TRBV2	ASSNRATGELF
NA	TRBD1	TRBV7-2	ASSLTGTGGQETQY
once	NA	TRBV21-1	ASSPDALSYNEQF
NA	NA	TRBV6-5	ATPLWAYEQY
NA	TRBD2	TRBV11-2	ATAGRSYNEQF
NA	NA	TRBV10-3	AISESQGTPQH
NA	TRBD1	TRBV7-9	ASSSDRRNEKLF
NA	TRBD2	TRBV5-1	ASSLRTGPPGVAGVFYEQY
once	TRBD1	TRBV19	ASSIRQGRSGELF
NA	TRBD2	TRBV30	ASGGLAGQETQY
NA	NA	TRBV7-9	ASSFSRETQY
NA	NA	TRBV28	ASNPSPRSTDTQY
NA	TRBD2	TRBV27	ASKGASGRVSPVSPGELF
NA	NA	TRBV7-2	ASSLLPGDGYT
few	NA	TRBV5-4	ASSLVDWDTEQF
NA	NA	TRBV14	ASSQARASKGETQY
NA	NA	TRBV2	ASSGGRGPLPQH
once	NA	TRBV5-4	ASTPPGKGDADTQY
NA	TRBD1	TRBV7-9	ASSLGSAGGPYEQY
NA	NA	TRBV7-8	ASSWKTGIGFMNTEAF
NA	NA	TRBV28	ASSSGQYLAKNIQY
NA	TRBD1	TRBV28	ASTPSDRGNTEAF
NA	NA	TRBV6-6	ASSSPGRTFYT
NA	NA	TRBV4-1	ASSQDLGQETQY
NA	NA	TRBV7-6	ASSLTAGNTIY
NA	NA	TRBV6-1	ASSEAGWGRPQH
NA	TRBD1	TRBV6-6	ASSYTPGQGVEQY
NA	TRBD2	TRBV5-1	ASRWGTSGSNQGETQY
NA	NA	TRBV28	ASSPWVGSSYEQY
once	TRBD1	TRBV6-4	ASSQDRTGELF
NA	NA	TRBV2	ASSEARGQGLTKNIQY
NA	TRBD2	TRBV10-1	ASSESAGGPYEQY
NA	TRBD2	TRBV10-3	AHSGLAGDEQY
NA	TRBD1	TRBV6-5	ASSRATGGEQY
NA	NA	TRBV10-3	AISERDSTEAF
NA	NA	TRBV11-2	ASSLVLVDTGELF
NA	NA	TRBV6-5	ASSLTVTNYGYT
NA	TRBD1	TRBV2	ASSRQGTGANVLT
once	NA	TRBV7-2	ASKQAGANVLT
NA	NA	TRBV7-9	ASEKGANVLT
NA	NA	TRBV28	ASTSIGYSYEQY
NA	NA	TRBV7-9	ASSLVGISEQF